This T cell receptor beta chain was observed in a study of PD-1 blockade in classical Hodgkin lymphoma. Findings of the study overall: Relapsed/refractory patients reportedly had lower baseline diversity than newly diagnosed patients.

The CDR3 has 13 residues. Per the germline V gene, CDR1 is SGHVS and CDR2 is FNYEAQ. Between the trimmed V and J ends, which lost 8 bases and 5 bases, there was a span of 12 bases. Time point here: cycle 4 day 1 (C4D1), after less than 7 weeks of nivolumab. Brentuximab vedotin exposure varied among the patients, all of whom had relapsed after autologous stem cell transplantation. For this clone: Its specificity is not known.

Some clones are missing from TCRdb's copy, which holds only in-frame ones; the method was immunoSEQ multiplex PCR. The sample lists roughly 64,000 clones, about 89% occurring once. This chain connects TRBV7-6 to TRBJ2-2, with TRBD1 as a possible D gene (6 bases). Sequencing used peripheral blood mononuclear cells (PBMCs), obtained before the fourth cycle of nivolumab. This TCR was recovered from a human donor with classical Hodgkin lymphoma. CDR3 DNA sequence: TGTGCCAGCCGGGACACCCTAACCGGGGAGCTGTTTTTT. Translation: CASRDTLTGELFF.